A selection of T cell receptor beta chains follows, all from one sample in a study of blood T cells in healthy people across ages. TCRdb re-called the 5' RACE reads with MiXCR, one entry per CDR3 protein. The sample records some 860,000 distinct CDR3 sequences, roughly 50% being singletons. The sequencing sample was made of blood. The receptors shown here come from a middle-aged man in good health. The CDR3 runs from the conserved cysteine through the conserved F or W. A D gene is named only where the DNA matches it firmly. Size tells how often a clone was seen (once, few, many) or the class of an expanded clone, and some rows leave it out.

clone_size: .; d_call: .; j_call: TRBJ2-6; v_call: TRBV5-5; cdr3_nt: TGTGCCAGCAGCTTAAGCGTCCTGACTTTC; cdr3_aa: CASSLSVLTF
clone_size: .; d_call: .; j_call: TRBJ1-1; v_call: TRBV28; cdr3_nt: TGTGCCAGCAGTTTAATGAGTAACACTGAAGCTTTCTTT; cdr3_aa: CASSLMSNTEAFF
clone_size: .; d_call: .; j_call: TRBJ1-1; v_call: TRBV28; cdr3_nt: TGTGCCAGCAGATCCTACCCTTACCCGGGGACTGAAGCTTTCTTT; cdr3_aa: CASRSYPYPGTEAFF
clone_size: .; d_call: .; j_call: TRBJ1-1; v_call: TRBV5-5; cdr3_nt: TGTGCCAGCAGCGGGGGGTGGGAGGACACTGAAGCTTTCTTT; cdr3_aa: CASSGGWEDTEAFF
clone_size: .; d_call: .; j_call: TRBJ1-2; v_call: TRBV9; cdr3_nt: TGTGCCAGCAGCAAGCCAGCGGGACGGGACGCCTATGGCTACACCTTC; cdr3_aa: CASSKPAGRDAYGYTF
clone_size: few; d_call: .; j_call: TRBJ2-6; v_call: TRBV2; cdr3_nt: TGTGCCAGCAGTGGGGACACCGAGTCTGGGGCCAACGTCCTGACTTTC; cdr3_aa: CASSGDTESGANVLTF
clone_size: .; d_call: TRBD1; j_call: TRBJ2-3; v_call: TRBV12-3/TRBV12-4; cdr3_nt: TGTGCCAGCAGTTACCAATTGGGACAGGGGACAGATACGCAGTATTTT; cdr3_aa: CASSYQLGQGTDTQYF
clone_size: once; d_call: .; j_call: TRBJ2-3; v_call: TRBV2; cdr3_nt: TGTGCCAGCGCATCGGTAGTTTTTTCCCAGGGAACGGACACAGATACGCAGTATTTT; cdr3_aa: CASASVVFSQGTDTDTQYF
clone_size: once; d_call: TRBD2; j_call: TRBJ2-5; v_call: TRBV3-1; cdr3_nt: TGTGCCAGCAGCCAAGTGCGAGCGGGGGCTATGGAGACCCAGTACTTC; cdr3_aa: CASSQVRAGAMETQYF
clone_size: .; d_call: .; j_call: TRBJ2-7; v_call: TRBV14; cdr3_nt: TGTGCCAGCAGCCAAGCCTTTGGAGGAGTCTACGAGCAGTACTTC; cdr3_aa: CASSQAFGGVYEQYF
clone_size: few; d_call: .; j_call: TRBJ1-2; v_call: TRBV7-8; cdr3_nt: TGTGCCGCTGGGACGAGAAACTATGGCTACACCTTC; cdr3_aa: CAAGTRNYGYTF
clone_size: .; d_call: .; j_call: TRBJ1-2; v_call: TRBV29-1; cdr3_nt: TGCAGCGTTGGGACAGATGGCTACACCTTC; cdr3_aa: CSVGTDGYTF
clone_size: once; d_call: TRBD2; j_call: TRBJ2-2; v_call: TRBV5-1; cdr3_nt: TGCGCCAGCAGCTCGGGGACTAGCAACACCGGGGAGCTGTTTTTT; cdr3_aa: CASSSGTSNTGELFF
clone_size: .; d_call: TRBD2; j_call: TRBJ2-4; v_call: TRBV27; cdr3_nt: TGTGCCAGCAGTCCTCCCCCCTGGCGGGGGGGGCACCTAGCCAAAAACATTCAGTACTTC; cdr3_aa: CASSPPPWRGGHLAKNIQYF
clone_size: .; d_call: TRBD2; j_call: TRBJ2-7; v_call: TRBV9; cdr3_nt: TGTGCCAGCAGCGTAGGACTAGCGGGAGGGAAGTTCCACGAGCAGTACTTC; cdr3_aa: CASSVGLAGGKFHEQYF
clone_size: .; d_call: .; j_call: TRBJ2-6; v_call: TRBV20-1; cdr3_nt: TGCAGTGCTAGAGATATGGTACTGGGGGCCAACGTCCTGACTTTC; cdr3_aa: CSARDMVLGANVLTF
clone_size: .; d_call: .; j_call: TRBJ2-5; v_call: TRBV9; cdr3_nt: TGTGCCAGCAGCGGACCGTACCAAGAGACCCAGTACTTC; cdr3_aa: CASSGPYQETQYF
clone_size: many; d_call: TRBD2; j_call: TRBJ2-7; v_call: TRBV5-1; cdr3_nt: TGTGCCAGCAGCTCCGGACTAGCGGGTTCCTACGAGCAGTACTTC; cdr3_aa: CASSSGLAGSYEQYF
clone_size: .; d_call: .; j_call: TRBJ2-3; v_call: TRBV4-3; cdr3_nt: TGCGCCAGCAGCCAAGATTCGGGCGGGGACACAGATACGCAGTATTTT; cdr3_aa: CASSQDSGGDTDTQYF
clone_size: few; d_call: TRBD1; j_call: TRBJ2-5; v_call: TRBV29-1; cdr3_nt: TGCAGCGTCGCTACAGGGGCGGGTGAGACCCAGTACTTC; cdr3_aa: CSVATGAGETQYF
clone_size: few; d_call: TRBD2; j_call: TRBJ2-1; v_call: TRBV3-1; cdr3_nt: TGTGCCAGCAGCCGCCCTAGCGGGGGGGTGGATGAGCAGTTCTTC; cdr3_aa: CASSRPSGGVDEQFF
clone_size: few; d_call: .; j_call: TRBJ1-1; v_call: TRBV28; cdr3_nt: TGTGCCAGCAGTTTAAGGTGGACTGAAGCTTTCTTT; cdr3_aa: CASSLRWTEAFF
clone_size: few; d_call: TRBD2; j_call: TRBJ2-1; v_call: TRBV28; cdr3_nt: TGTGCCAGCAGTTTGGGGGGGGTTGGAGGGACTAGTCGGTTGGAGCAGTTCTTC; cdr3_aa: CASSLGGVGGTSRLEQFF
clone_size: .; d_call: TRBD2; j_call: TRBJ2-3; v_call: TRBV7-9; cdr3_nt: TGTGCCAGCAGCCCAAGACTAGCGGGGAACACAGATACGCAGTATTTT; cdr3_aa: CASSPRLAGNTDTQYF
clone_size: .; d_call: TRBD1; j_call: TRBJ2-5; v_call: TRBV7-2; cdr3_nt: TGTGCCAGCAGCGCCTTGGGACAGCAAGAGACCCAGTACTTC; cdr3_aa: CASSALGQQETQYF
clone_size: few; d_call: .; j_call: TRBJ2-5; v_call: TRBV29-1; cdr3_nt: TGCACCCTAATGAAGGAAGAGACCCAGTACTTC; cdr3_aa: CTLMKEETQYF
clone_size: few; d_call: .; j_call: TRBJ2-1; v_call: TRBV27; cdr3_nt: TGTACAACCGGGCGCGGGTCCTACAATGAGCAGTTCTTC; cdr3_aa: CTTGRGSYNEQFF
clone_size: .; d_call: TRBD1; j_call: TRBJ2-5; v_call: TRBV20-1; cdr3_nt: TGCAGTGCTAGTGCGGACAGGGGGCTTGAGACCCAGTACTTC; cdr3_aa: CSASADRGLETQYF
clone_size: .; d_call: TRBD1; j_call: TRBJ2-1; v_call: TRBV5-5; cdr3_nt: TGTGCCAGCAGCCGATTGACAGGGGTCAATGAGCAGTTCTTC; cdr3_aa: CASSRLTGVNEQFF
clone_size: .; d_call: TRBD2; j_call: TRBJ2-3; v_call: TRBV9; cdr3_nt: TGTGCCAGCAGCGTAGGGGCTAGCGGGGGGGTGGAGGATACGCAGTATTTT; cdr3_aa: CASSVGASGGVEDTQYF
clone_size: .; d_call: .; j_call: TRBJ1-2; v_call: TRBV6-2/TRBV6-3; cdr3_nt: TGTGCCAGCGCCAATGGGAATGGCTACACCTTC; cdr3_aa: CASANGNGYTF
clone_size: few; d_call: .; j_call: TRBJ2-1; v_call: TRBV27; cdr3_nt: TGTGCCAGCAGTCCCGGGGGGCCCAATGAGCAGTTCTTC; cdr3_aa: CASSPGGPNEQFF
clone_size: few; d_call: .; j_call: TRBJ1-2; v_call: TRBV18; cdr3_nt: TGTGCCAGCTCACCACCGGGCAGAAACTATGGCTACACCTTC; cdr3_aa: CASSPPGRNYGYTF
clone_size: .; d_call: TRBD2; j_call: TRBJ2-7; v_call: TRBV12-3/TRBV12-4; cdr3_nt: TGTGCCAGCAGTTCGGGACTAGCGGTTAGCTCCTACAATGAGCAGTACTTC; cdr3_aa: CASSSGLAVSSYNEQYF
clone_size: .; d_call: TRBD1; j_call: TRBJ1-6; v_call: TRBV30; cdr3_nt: TGTGCCTGGAGTGGTCGTATAGGGGGCAATTCACCCCTCCACTTT; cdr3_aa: CAWSGRIGGNSPLHF
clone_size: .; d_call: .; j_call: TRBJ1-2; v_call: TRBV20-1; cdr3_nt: TGCAGTGTCGAGACAGGCTATGGCTACACCTTC; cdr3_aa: CSVETGYGYTF
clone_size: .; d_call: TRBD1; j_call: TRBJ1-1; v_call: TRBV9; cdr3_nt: TGTGCCAGCAGCGCTACCGGGACAGGGAACACTGAAGCTTTCTTT; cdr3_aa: CASSATGTGNTEAFF
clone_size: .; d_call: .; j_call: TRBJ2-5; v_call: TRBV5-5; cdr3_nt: TGTGCCAGCATCTACGACCACAGGGAAGAGACCCAGTACTTC; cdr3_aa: CASIYDHREETQYF
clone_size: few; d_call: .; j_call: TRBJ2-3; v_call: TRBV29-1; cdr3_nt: TGCAGCGTTGTGAAGAAAAGCACAGATACGCAGTATTTT; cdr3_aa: CSVVKKSTDTQYF
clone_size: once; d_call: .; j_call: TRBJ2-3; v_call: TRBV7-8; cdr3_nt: TGTGCCAGCAGCTTAGCGACGGGAGATACGCAGTATTTT; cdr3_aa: CASSLATGDTQYF
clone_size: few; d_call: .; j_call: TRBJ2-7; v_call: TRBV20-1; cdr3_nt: TGCAGTGCCAGGAACAGGGACTACGAGCAGTACTTC; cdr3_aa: CSARNRDYEQYF
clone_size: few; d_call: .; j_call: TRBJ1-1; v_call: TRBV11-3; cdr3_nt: TGTGCCAGCAGCTTTAGGAGCACTGAAGCTTTCTTT; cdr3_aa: CASSFRSTEAFF
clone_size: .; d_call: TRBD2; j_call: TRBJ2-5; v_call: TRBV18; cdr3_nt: TGTGCCAGCTCAACTGACAGCGGGGGGGCCGTAGAGACCCAGTACTTC; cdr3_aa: CASSTDSGGAVETQYF
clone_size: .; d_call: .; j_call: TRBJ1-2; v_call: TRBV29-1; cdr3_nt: TGCAGCGTTGACTCCGGGGCACTCTATGGCTACACCTTC; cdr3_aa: CSVDSGALYGYTF
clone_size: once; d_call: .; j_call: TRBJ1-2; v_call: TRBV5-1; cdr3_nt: TGCGCCAGCAGCTTGGAGGCAGTTTCCTATGGCTGCACCTTC; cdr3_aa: CASSLEAVSYGCTF
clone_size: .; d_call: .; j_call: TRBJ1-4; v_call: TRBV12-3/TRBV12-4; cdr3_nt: TGTGCCAGCAGTTTAAGACAGACCCCTAATGAAAAACTGTTTTTT; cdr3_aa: CASSLRQTPNEKLFF